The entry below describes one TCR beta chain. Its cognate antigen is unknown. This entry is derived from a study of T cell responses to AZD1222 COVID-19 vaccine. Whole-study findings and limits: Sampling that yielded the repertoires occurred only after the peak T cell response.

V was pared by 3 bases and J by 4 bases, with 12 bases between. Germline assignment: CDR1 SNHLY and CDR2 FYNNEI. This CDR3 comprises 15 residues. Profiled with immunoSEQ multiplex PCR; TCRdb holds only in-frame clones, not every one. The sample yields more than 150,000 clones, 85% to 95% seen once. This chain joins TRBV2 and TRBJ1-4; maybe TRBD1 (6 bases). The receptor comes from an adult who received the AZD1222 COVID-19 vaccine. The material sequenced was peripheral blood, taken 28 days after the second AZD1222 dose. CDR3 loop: CASSERQVVNEKLFF. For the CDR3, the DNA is TGTGCCAGCAGTGAGAGACAGGTCGTTAATGAAAAACTGTTTTTT.